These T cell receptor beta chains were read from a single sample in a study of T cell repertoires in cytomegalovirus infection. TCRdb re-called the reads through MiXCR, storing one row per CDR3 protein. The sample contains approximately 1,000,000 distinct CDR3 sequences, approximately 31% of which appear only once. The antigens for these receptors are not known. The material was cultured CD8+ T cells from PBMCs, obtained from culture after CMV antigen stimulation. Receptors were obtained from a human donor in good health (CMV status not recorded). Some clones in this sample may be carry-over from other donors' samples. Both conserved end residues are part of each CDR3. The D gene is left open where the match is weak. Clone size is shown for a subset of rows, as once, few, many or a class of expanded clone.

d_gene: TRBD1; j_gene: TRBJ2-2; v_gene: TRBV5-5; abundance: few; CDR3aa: CASSFQGASGELFF; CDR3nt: TGTGCCAGCAGCTTTCAGGGGGCTAGCGGGGAGCTGTTTTTT
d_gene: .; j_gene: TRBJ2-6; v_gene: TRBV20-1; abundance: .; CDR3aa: CSARDPEVTGANVLTF; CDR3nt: TGCAGTGCTAGAGATCCGGAGGTCACTGGGGCCAACGTCCTGACTTTC
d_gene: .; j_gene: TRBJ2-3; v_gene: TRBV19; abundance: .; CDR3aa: CASSWGTGTDTQYF; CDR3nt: TGTGCCAGTAGTTGGGGAACCGGGACAGATACGCAGTATTTT
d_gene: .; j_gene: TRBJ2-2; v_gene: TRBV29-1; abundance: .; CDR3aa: CSVDRENTGELFF; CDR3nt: TGCAGCGTTGACCGGGAGAACACCGGGGAGCTGTTTTTT
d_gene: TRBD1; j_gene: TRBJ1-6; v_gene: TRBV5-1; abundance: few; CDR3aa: CASSGGQGFNSPLHF; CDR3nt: TGCGCCAGCAGCGGGGGACAGGGCTTTAATTCACCCCTCCACTTT
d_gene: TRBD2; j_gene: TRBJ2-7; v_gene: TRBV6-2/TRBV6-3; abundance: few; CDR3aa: CASSRTSGGDSYEQYF; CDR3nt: TGTGCCAGCAGCCGGACTAGCGGGGGGGACTCCTACGAGCAGTACTTC
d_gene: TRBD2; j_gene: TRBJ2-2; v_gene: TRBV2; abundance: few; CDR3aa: CASSEDQRGYTGELFF; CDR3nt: TGTGCCAGCAGTGAGGACCAGCGGGGGTACACCGGGGAGCTGTTTTTT
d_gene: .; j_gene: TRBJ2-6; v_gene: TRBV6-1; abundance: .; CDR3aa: CASSEPDSGANVLTF; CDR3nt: TGTGCCAGCAGTGAACCGGATTCTGGGGCCAACGTCCTGACTTTC
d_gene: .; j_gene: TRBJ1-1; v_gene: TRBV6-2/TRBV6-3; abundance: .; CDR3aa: CASRTEDPSLGTEAFF; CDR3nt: TGTGCCAGCAGAACGGAGGACCCCTCGTTGGGGACTGAAGCTTTCTTT
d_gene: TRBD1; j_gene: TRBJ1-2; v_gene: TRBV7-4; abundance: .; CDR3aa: CASSLGWDRGRRGYTF; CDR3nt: TGTGCCAGCAGCTTAGGGTGGGACAGGGGGCGTCGAGGCTACACCTTC
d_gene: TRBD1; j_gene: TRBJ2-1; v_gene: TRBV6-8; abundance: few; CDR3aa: CASSSNRGLQFF; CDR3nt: TGTGCCAGCAGTTCCAACAGGGGGCTTCAGTTCTTC
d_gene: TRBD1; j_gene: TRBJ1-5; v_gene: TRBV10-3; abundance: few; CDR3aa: CAISESGQGSNQPQHF; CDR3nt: TGTGCCATCAGTGAGTCGGGACAGGGGAGCAATCAGCCCCAGCATTTT
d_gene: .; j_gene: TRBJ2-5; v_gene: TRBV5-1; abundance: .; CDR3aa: CASSYRAPDQETQYF; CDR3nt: TGCGCCAGCAGCTACAGGGCTCCGGACCAAGAGACCCAGTACTTC
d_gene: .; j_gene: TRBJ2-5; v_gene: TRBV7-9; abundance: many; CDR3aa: CASSPSPGAGGETQYF; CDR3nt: TGTGCCAGCAGCCCCAGTCCAGGCGCAGGAGGGGAGACCCAGTACTTC
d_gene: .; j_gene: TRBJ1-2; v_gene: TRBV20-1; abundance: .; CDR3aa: CSARDRRGAYGYTF; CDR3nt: TGCAGTGCTAGAGATCGCCGGGGGGCCTATGGCTACACCTTC
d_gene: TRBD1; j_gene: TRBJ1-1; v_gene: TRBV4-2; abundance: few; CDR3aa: CASMPGGGTEAFF; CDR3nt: TGTGCCAGCATGCCAGGGGGCGGGACTGAAGCTTTCTTT
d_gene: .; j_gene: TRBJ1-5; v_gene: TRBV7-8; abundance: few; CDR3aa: CASSPNMQPQHF; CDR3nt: TGTGCCAGCAGCCCGAACATGCAGCCCCAGCATTTT
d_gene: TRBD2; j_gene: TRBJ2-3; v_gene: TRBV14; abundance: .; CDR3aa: CASSQVLAGYIHTQYF; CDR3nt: TGTGCCAGCAGCCAAGTACTAGCGGGCTACATCCATACGCAGTATTTT